This TCR beta chain originates from a study of CD4 T cells in relation to SARS-CoV-2 and coronaviruses. Study overall: ViraFEST: roughly 10-day antigen culture of PBMCs, then TCR beta CDR3 sequencing. Study-wide findings and caveats: The cross-reactivity analysis covered only spike protein, not other viral proteins.

To note about this clone: The antigen remains unidentified.

Produced via immunoSEQ multiplex PCR; TCRdb's table is partial and in-frame only. This sample has approximately 40,000 clones, with more than 60% found just once. This CDR3 region has 13 residues. Germline lookup yields CDR1 MDHEN and CDR2 SYDVKM. Trimming left V 10 bases short and J 5 bases short, with 15 bases between. Naive or memory CD4+ cells were cultured 1:1 with T cell-depleted PBMCs plus CEF. The receptor comes from an adult with COVID-19. The rearrangement joins TRBV28 to TRBJ1-5; D may be TRBD1 (5 bases). Sequencing was carried out using memory CD4+ T cells from PBMCs, cultured in vitro. The CDR3 nucleotides are TGTGCCACCCTCGGGGGGATGGATCAGCCCCAGCATTTT. Its protein is CATLGGMDQPQHF.